The clone carrying this TCR beta chain was seen only a few times. The antigen is not known. The V gene lost 5 bases and the J gene lost 0 bases, with 14 bases spanning the gap. Germline lookup yields CDR1 MNHEY and CDR2 SMNVEV (reference sequence). The CDR3 spans 15 residues. Regarding time point: persistent/refractory GD, antithyroid drugs over 5 years with positive TRAb. From PBMCs, RNA was extracted and then used to make the TCR library. Those enrolled as patients came out of an endocrinology department in Xi'an, China. This sample is drawn from a study of regulatory T cells in long-lasting Graves disease. Study information: Patients met the persistent Graves' disease definition after over 5 years of antithyroid drugs with positive TSH receptor antibodies.

Points from the study as a whole: Having few samples may have compromised the accuracy. Graves' patients with persistent disease showed TCR diversity lower than patients newly diagnosed.

In building TCR beta libraries, iRepertoire HTBI primers were used together with Arm-PCR of CDR3 regions. From the multiplex PCR reads, TCRdb called clonotypes with MiXCR, one entry per CDR3 protein. The table lists a few hundred thousand distinct CDR3 sequences, less than 25% of them singletons. The receptor was derived from a female donor with Graves disease. V gene TRBV27 combines with J gene TRBJ2-7, with a possible D match to TRBD2 (5 bases). Sequencing was performed on peripheral blood mononuclear cells (PBMCs), taken when the disease was refractory, from a patient treated with antithyroid drugs. CDR3: CASSTASWSSYEQYF. Written as DNA, the CDR3 is TGTGCCAGCAGTACGGCTAGCTGGAGCTCCTACGAGCAGTACTTC.